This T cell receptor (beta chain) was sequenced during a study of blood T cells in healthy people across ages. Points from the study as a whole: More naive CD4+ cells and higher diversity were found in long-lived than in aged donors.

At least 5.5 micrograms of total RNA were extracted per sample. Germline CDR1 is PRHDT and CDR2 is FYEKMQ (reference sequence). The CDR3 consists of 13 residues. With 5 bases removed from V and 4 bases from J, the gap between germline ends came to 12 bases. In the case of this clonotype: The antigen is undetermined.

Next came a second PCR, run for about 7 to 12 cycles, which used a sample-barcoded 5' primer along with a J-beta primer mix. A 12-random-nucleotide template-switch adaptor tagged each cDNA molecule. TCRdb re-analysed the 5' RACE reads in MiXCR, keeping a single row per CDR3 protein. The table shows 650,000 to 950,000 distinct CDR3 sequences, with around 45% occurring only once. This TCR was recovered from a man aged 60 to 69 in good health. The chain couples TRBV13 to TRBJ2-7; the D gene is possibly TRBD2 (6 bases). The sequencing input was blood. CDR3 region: CASSLQRGYEQYF. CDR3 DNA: TGTGCCAGCAGCCTTCAACGGGGGTACGAGCAGTACTTC. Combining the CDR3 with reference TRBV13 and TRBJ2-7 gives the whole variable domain AAGVIQSPRHLIKEKRETATLKCYPIPRHDTVYWYQQGPGQDPQFLISFYEKMQSDKGSIPDRFSAQQFSDYHSELNMSSLELGDSALYFCASSLQRGYEQYFGPGTRLTVT.